Each of the 11 T cell receptor beta chains below was sequenced from the same sample in a study of blood T cell repertoires in COVID-19. Data came from immunoSEQ multiplex PCR; TCRdb stores just in-frame clones and leaves some out. The sample shows just over 85,000 clones, roughly nine tenths of them seen only once. Sequenced sample: peripheral blood. Source of these receptors: a man in his fifties or sixties with acute or convalescent COVID-19.

The chain links TRBV5-4 to TRBJ1-3; no definite D call. V lost 1 base and J 4 bases, leaving 9 bases between the germline ends. The CDR3 is made up of 14 amino acids. The germline V gene has CDR1 SGHNT and CDR2 YYREEE (reference sequence). CDR3: CASSLKGAGNTIYF. The DNA of the CDR3 is TGTGCCAGCAGCTTGAAAGGAGCCGGAAACACCATATATTTT.

The chain has TRBV25-1 and TRBJ1-1; the D is unclear. Trimming took off 5 bases at V and 1 base at J, with 8 bases between the two ends. Germline V gives CDR1 MGHDK, CDR2 SYGVNS. The CDR3 is made up of 13 amino acids. The CDR3 DNA reads as TGTGCCAGCAGTTCGGCAGGGAACACTGAAGCTTTCTTT. This gives the protein CASSSAGNTEAFF.

The chain joins TRBV28 to TRBJ2-1; the D gene is possibly TRBD1 (5 bases). Germline CDR1 reads MDHEN; CDR2 reads SYDVKM. The CDR3 length is 11 residues. V was cut by 8 bases and J by 5 bases, with 7 bases left in between. The CDR3 coding sequence is TGTGCCAGCGACAGAAACAATGAGCAGTTCTTC. Its translation is CASDRNNEQFF.

The rearrangement uses TRBV9 and TRBJ1-2; D gene uncertain. V lost 0 bases and J 7 bases, leaving 10 bases between the germline ends. The CDR3 length is 13 residues. Germline V gene sequence: CDR1 SGDLS, CDR2 YYNGEE. As DNA, the CDR3 is TGTGCCAGCAGCGTAGGTCACCGCGGTGGCTACACCTTC. This translates into CASSVGHRGGYTF.

V usage is TRBV4-1 and J usage is TRBJ1-5; weak D call: TRBD1 (6 bases). The CDR3 loop spans 17 amino acids. The V gene's germline CDR1 is MGHRA and CDR2 YSYEKL. V shed 2 bases and J shed 2 bases, with 16 bases lying between them. In DNA, the CDR3 is TGCGCCAGCAGCCAAAACCGAGACAGGTCGGGCAATCAGCCCCAGCATTTT. Translating gives CASSQNRDRSGNQPQHF.

V usage is TRBV19 and J usage is TRBJ1-2, with 8 nucleotides matching TRBD1. Germline V lookup: CDR1 LNHDA, CDR2 SQIVND (reference sequence). V trimming: 5 bases; J trimming: 4 bases; junction bases outside the gene matches: 12. The CDR3 covers 16 residues. The CDR3 coding sequence is TGTGCCAGTAGTCCCATTCAGGGGGCTTCCCGCTATGGCTACACCTTC. Its protein product is CASSPIQGASRYGYTF.

The V gene is TRBV18, the J gene TRBJ2-3; TRBD2 matches 14 bases. CDR1 and CDR2 from the germline V gene are KGHSH and LQKENI. The V and J ends lost 3 bases and 5 bases, in that order; junction bases with no gene match: 13. This CDR3 spans 19 amino acids. The CDR3 bases are TGTGCCAGCTCACCTCCCGGACTAGCGGGGGGCCTTCGGGGAGATACGCAGTATTTT. This translates into CASSPPGLAGGLRGDTQYF.

This chain joins TRBV5-1 and TRBJ2-5, with a tentative D call TRBD1 (6 bases). The germline V gene has CDR1 SGHRS and CDR2 YFSETQ. This CDR3 is built from 14 residues. Trimming left V 0 bases short and J 2 bases short, with 8 bases between. CDR3 loop: CASSLVGTQETQYF. Here the CDR3 DNA reads TGCGCCAGCAGCTTGGTGGGGACACAAGAGACCCAGTACTTC.

The chain is built from TRBV28 and TRBJ2-5; 7 bases map to TRBD1. Germline V gene data show CDR1 as MDHEN and CDR2 as SYDVKM. After removal of 5 bases from V and 5 bases from J, the junction contained 8 bases not matched to a gene. The length of the CDR3 is 14 residues. In DNA form, the CDR3 reads TGTGCCAGCAGTACCGGGACAGTGGTGGAGACCCAGTACTTC. It yields the protein CASSTGTVVETQYF.

The chain combines TRBV28 with TRBJ1-3; no firm D call. CDR3 length: 14 residues. With 6 bases removed from V and 0 bases from J, the gap between germline ends came to 9 bases. CDR1 is MDHEN and CDR2 is SYDVKM in the germline V gene. The CDR3 loop reads CASSQTNSGNTIYF. Here the CDR3 DNA reads TGTGCCAGCAGCCAGACAAACTCTGGAAACACCATATATTTT.

The chain joins TRBV25-1 to TRBJ1-1; the match to TRBD1 covers 8 bases. CDR3 length: 13 residues. After removal of 8 bases from V and 3 bases from J, the junction contained 5 bases not matched to a gene. Germline values: CDR1 MGHDK, CDR2 SYGVNS. The CDR3 sequence: CASGAGGYTEAFF. The CDR3 bases are TGTGCCAGCGGCGCAGGGGGCTACACTGAAGCTTTCTTT.